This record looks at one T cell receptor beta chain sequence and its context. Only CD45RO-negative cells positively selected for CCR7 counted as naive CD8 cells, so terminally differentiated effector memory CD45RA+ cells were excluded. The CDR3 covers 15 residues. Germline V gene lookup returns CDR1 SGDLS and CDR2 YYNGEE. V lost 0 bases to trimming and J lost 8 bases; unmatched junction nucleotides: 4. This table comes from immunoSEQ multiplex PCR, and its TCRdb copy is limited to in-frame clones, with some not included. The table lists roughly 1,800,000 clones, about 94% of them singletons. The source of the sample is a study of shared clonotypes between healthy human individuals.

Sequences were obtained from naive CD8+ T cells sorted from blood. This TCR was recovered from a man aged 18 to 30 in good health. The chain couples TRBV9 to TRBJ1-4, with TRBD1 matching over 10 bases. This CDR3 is CASSVGQGAKEKLFF. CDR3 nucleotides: TGTGCCAGCAGCGTAGGACAGGGGGCGAAAGAAAAACTGTTTTTT. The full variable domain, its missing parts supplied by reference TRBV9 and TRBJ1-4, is DSGVTQTPKHLITATGQRVTLRCSPRSGDLSVYWYQQSLDQGLQFLIQYYNGEERAKGNILERFSAQQFPDLHSELNLSSLELGDSALYFCASSVGQGAKEKLFFGSGTQLSVL.